A selection of T cell receptor beta chains follows, all from one sample in a study of cytomegalovirus exposure and HLA in healthy donors. Libraries were prepared by immunoSEQ multiplex PCR; TCRdb keeps only in-frame clonotypes and omits some of them. The sample contains about 140,000 clones, less than 10% of which appear only once. Sequenced sample: PBMCs. The receptors shown here come from a man aged 50 to 59 in good health and CMV-seronegative. The CDR3 runs from the conserved cysteine through the conserved F or W. The D gene is left open where the match is weak. The size field is filled for only some rows; it gives once, few, many or a size class.

D gene	clone size	V gene	J gene	CDR3 DNA	CDR3 protein
.	.	TRBV28	TRBJ2-7	TGTGCCAGCAGTTTAGCGAGGAGCTCCTACGAGCAGTACTTC	CASSLARSSYEQYF
.	.	TRBV5-4	TRBJ2-1	TGTGCCAGCAGCTCTGGAGGCGGGCTCTCCTACAATGAGCAGTTCTTC	CASSSGGGLSYNEQFF
TRBD1	.	TRBV5-1	TRBJ1-1	TGCGCCAGCAGCCTAACAGGGGCCACTGAAGCTTTCTTT	CASSLTGATEAFF
.	many	TRBV25-1	TRBJ1-1	TGTGCCAGCAGTGGCAACAGGCTACTGAACACTGAAGCTTTCTTT	CASSGNRLLNTEAFF
TRBD2	.	TRBV27	TRBJ2-5	TGTGCCAGCAGTTTCCTAGCGGGAGGCCTTGGGGAGACCCAGTACTTC	CASSFLAGGLGETQYF
.	.	TRBV30	TRBJ2-1	TGTGCCTGGAGTGTAGCCGCCCCCGTGGAGTTCTTC	CAWSVAAPVEFF
.	few	TRBV19	TRBJ1-1	TGTGCCAGTAGTGAACAGTCGAACACTGAAGCTTTCTTT	CASSEQSNTEAFF
.	.	TRBV5-5	TRBJ2-7	TGTGCCAGCAGCTTGCAGACTGTCTCCTACGAGCAGTACTTC	CASSLQTVSYEQYF
.	few	TRBV18	TRBJ2-7	TGTGCCAGCTCACCAGGCTCCACCTACGAGCAGTACTTC	CASSPGSTYEQYF
TRBD2	.	TRBV7-6	TRBJ2-7	TGTGCCAGCAGCCTAGCGGACCAGGGCTCCTACGAGCAGTACTTC	CASSLADQGSYEQYF
.	.	TRBV21-1	TRBJ1-5	TGTGCCAGCAGCAAAGCAACAGGGTGGGTGAGCAATCAGCCCCAGCATTTT	CASSKATGWVSNQPQHF
TRBD1	.	TRBV2	TRBJ2-1	TGTGCCAGCAGCCAACAGGGGGGTGAGCAGTTCTTC	CASSQQGGEQFF
TRBD1	few	TRBV6-5	TRBJ1-4	TGTGCCAGCAGTTACCAGCCGGGACAGGATAATGAAAAACTGTTTTTT	CASSYQPGQDNEKLFF
TRBD1	few	TRBV2	TRBJ2-6	TGTGCCAGCGGACAGGGGGCGTCTGGGGCCAACGTCCTGACTTTC	CASGQGASGANVLTF
.	few	TRBV4-1	TRBJ2-5	TGCGCCAGCAGCCAAGTTGCAGGGGGGCAAGAGACCCAGTACTTC	CASSQVAGGQETQYF
TRBD2	few	TRBV11-2	TRBJ2-5	TGTGCCAGCAGCGCCGGGACTAGCGGAGAGACCCAGTACTTC	CASSAGTSGETQYF